What follows is one TCR beta chain and its context. These data originate in a study of blood T cell repertoires in COVID-19. The data were produced by immunoSEQ multiplex PCR, yet TCRdb's version contains in-frame clones alone and is incomplete. The sample has 18,000 or so clones; around 81% are singletons. This CDR3 is built from 15 residues. With 0 bases removed from V and 0 bases from J, the gap between germline ends came to 8 bases. Germline V gene lookup returns CDR1 SGHVS and CDR2 FNYEAQ. The chain couples TRBV7-6 to TRBJ1-2; maybe TRBD1 (5 bases). The sequence derives from a man in his forties with active or convalescent COVID-19. Material for sequencing was peripheral blood. As DNA, the CDR3 is TGTGCCAGCAGCTTAGCGGGGGGTTCTAACTATGGCTACACCTTC. This sequence encodes CASSLAGGSNYGYTF.